The following is a TCR beta chain sequence with its context. The V end was cut by 7 bases, the J end by 4 bases, with 11 bases between. Germline CDR1 reads MNHNY; CDR2 reads SVGAGI (reference sequence). The CDR3 covers 13 residues. Individuals drawn from around 25 US areas were roughly 18 to 95 years old. These data originate in a study of blood T cell repertoires in COVID-19. Here immunoSEQ multiplex PCR was the method, and the copy in TCRdb shows in-frame clones only, minus some. Seen here are over 130,000 clones, nearly 85% observed once, and the top ten hold about 4%. The chain joins TRBV6-6 to TRBJ2-1; D possibly corresponds to TRBD1 (5 bases). Sequenced: PBMCs or T cells enriched from blood (not recorded which). This receptor was identified in a man in his fifties or sixties in a cohort exposed to, infected with or recovered from COVID-19 (not recorded which). The CDR3 loop is CASIAGSYNEQFF. As DNA, the CDR3 is TGTGCCAGCATCGCAGGGTCTTACAATGAGCAGTTCTTC.